The subject of this entry is one T cell receptor beta chain. Trimming at V came to 3 bases and at J to 2 bases, leaving 4 bases not matched to a gene. CDR1 and CDR2 from the germline V gene are MNHEY and SMNVEV (reference sequence). This CDR3 region has 16 residues. Original processing notes: Reference gene primer amplification yielded estimated nucleated cell counts. Clones were read by immunoSEQ multiplex PCR, and TCRdb kept only the in-frame ones, dropping some. V, J and clone size are taken as reported in that table, and D and trimming were inferred from the DNA itself. The sample holds approximately 240,000 clones, 65% to 85% seen once. The data derive from a study of blood T cell repertoires in COVID-19. Whole-study context: Some COVID-19 samples were acute and others convalescent; all came from the United States, Italy and Spain.

The sample taken for sequencing was peripheral blood. This chain joins TRBV27 and TRBJ2-6, with 7 bases aligning to TRBD1. This receptor was taken from a woman between 35 and 50 years old with active or convalescent COVID-19. The CDR3 sequence: CASSFSRGTGANVLTF. Here the CDR3 DNA reads TGTGCCAGCAGTTTTTCCAGGGGGACTGGGGCCAACGTCCTGACTTTC. Full variable domain (rest looked up from reference TRBV27 and TRBJ2-6): EAQVTQNPRYLITVTGKKLTVTCSQNMNHEYMSWYRQDPGLGLRQIYYSMNVEVTDKGDVPEGYKVSRKEKRNFPLILESPSPNQTSLYFCASSFSRGTGANVLTFGAGSRLTVL.